One and the same sample provided the 20 T cell receptor beta chains below, sequenced in a study of T-cell reconstitution after alpha-beta-depleted transplantation in children. For TCRbeta, the library was prepared with unique molecular identifiers. TCRdb called the PCR reads again in MiXCR, with one record for every CDR3 protein. Of 17,000 or so distinct CDR3 sequences listed, roughly an eighth are singletons. The source material was PBMCs, mostly from graft donor cells, sampled 180 days after TCRalphabeta/CD19-depleted stem cell transplant. These receptors originate from a boy under two years old who had a stem cell transplant for Wiskott-Aldrich syndrome, so the T cells may come from the graft donor.

J is TRBJ2-2 and V is TRBV5-4; TRBD2 aligns across 9 bases. Germline V gene lookup returns CDR1 SGHNT and CDR2 YYREEE (reference sequence). Trimming took 0 bases from V and 6 from J; bases not matched to a gene: 6. This CDR3 comprises 16 residues. CDR3 sequence reads: CASSLEPAGGSGELFF. CDR3 coding DNA: TGTGCCAGCAGCTTGGAGCCAGCGGGGGGTTCCGGGGAGCTGTTTTTT.

This chain joins TRBV18 and TRBJ1-6; D is undetermined. This CDR3 is built from 15 residues. Trimming took 6 bases from V and 7 from J, leaving 16 bases between them. CDR1 is KGHSH and CDR2 is LQKENI in the germline V gene. DNA for the CDR3: TGTGCCAGCTCCGAGACCGGGAAAAACAATTCACCCCTCCACTTT. It encodes CASSETGKNNSPLHF.

This clonotype was detected many times. The chain joins TRBV29-1 to TRBJ1-1, with D maybe TRBD1 (6 bases). CDR3 length: 13 residues. The ends were cut back, 6 bases at V and 0 bases at J, with 11 bases in the middle. The germline CDR1 and CDR2 sequences are SQVTM and ANQGSEA. The chain's CDR3 is CSVPGALNTEAFF. CDR3 nucleotides: TGCAGCGTCCCAGGGGCCCTGAACACTGAAGCTTTCTTT. Based on the CDR3 plus reference TRBV29-1 and TRBJ1-1, the full variable domain is SAVISQKPSRDICQRGTSLTIQCQVDSQVTMMFWYRQQPGQSLTLIATANQGSEATYESGFVIDKFPISRPNLTFSTLTVSNMSPEDSSIYLCSVPGALNTEAFFGQGTRLTVV.

Written as DNA, the CDR3 is TGTGCCAGCAGCCAAGAACGGTACACCGGGGAGCTGTTTTTT. Amino acids: CASSQERYTGELFF. The chain uses TRBV14 and TRBJ2-2; no clear D gene. This CDR3 spans 14 amino acids. The germline V gene encodes CDR1 SGHDN and CDR2 FVKESK. Trimming pared 0 bases from V and 3 bases from J, leaving 5 bases between.

This clonotype has a count of ten or more. The V gene is TRBV7-2, the J gene TRBJ1-1; D gene ambiguous. Germline CDR1 SGHTA, CDR2 FQGNSA. CDR3 size: 13 residues. V was shortened by 5 bases and J by 1 base, with 8 bases between the two germline ends. The CDR3 DNA sequence: TGTGCCAGCAGCCGAACACAGAACACTGAAGCTTTCTTT. It specifies CASSRTQNTEAFF.

This clonotype is categorized as medium-sized. The V call is TRBV5-6, the J call TRBJ1-1; TRBD1 matches at 7 bases. Germline CDR1 and CDR2: SGHDT and YYEEEE. This CDR3 spans 15 amino acids. The ends lost 4 bases at V and 3 bases at J; junction bases unmatched: 9. CDR3 loop: CASSLTGTVDTEAFF. The CDR3 DNA follows: TGTGCCAGCAGCCTTACAGGGACAGTGGACACTGAAGCTTTCTTT.

The V call is TRBV7-2, the J call TRBJ2-1; D not resolved. With 1 base removed from V and 1 base from J, the gap between germline ends came to 8 bases. Per germline, CDR1 SGHTA and CDR2 FQGNSA. The CDR3 is 15 residues long. The CDR3 sequence is CASSLGTPSYNEQFF. The CDR3 DNA sequence: TGTGCCAGCAGCTTAGGAACACCTTCCTACAATGAGCAGTTCTTC.

This clonotype occurred a few times. The chain is built from TRBV5-1 and TRBJ1-1, with D possibly matching TRBD1 (5 bases). Trimming left V 5 bases short and J 2 bases short, with 10 bases between. CDR1 SGHRS and CDR2 YFSETQ come from the germline V gene. There are 13 residues in the CDR3. The CDR3: CASSFDRNTEAFF. CDR3 coding DNA: TGCGCCAGCAGTTTTGACAGAAACACTGAAGCTTTCTTT.

This clonotype was seen a handful of times. This chain uses TRBV20-1 with TRBJ2-7; TRBD2 matches at 9 bases. The CDR3 is made up of 14 amino acids. V was clipped by 4 bases and J by 0 bases; unmatched bases: 4. The germline V gene encodes CDR1 DFQATT and CDR2 SNEGSKA (reference sequence). CDR3 amino acids: CSAKFSGGSYEQYF. In nucleotides, the CDR3 is TGCAGTGCTAAATTTAGCGGGGGCTCCTACGAGCAGTACTTC.

Only a few counts were recorded for this clonotype. The chain joins TRBV20-1 to TRBJ2-5; D call uncertain. Germline values: CDR1 DFQATT, CDR2 SNEGSKA (reference sequence). This CDR3 is built from 13 residues. CDR3 in amino acids: CSPSYHTEETQYF. The CDR3 DNA reads TGCAGCCCATCGTACCACACGGAAGAGACCCAGTACTTC.

This clonotype was seen repeatedly, ten times or more. The CDR3 protein is CSAPGLSTDTQYF. The CDR3 region has the DNA TGCAGTGCCCCGGGGCTTAGTACAGATACGCAGTATTTT. This chain joins TRBV20-1 and TRBJ2-3; D may be TRBD1 or TRBD2 (5 bases each). Germline CDR1 reads DFQATT; CDR2 reads SNEGSKA (reference sequence). The V end was cut by 6 bases, the J end by 3 bases, with 13 bases between. CDR3 length: 13 residues.

The rearrangement links TRBV5-6 to TRBJ1-1; a weak D match, TRBD1 (6 bases). This CDR3 has 13 residues. Germline V gives CDR1 SGHDT, CDR2 YYEEEE. V lost 2 bases to trimming and J lost 5 bases, with 10 bases between them. Here the CDR3 DNA reads TGTGCCAGCAGCTTAGGGGGGCATACTGAAGCTTTCTTT. Protein product: CASSLGGHTEAFF.

Concerning this clonotype: A much larger clonotype is one base distant, so this may be a read error. The chain employs TRBV12-3 or TRBV12-4 and TRBJ1-6, with 7 bases aligning to TRBD1. V lost 4 bases, J lost 7 bases, and 4 bases stayed unmatched. The CDR3 spans 14 residues. The CDR3 is CASSSQGGNSPLHF. The CDR3 DNA is TGTGCCAGCAGTTCCCAGGGGGGGAATTCACCCCTCCACTTT.

The chain uses TRBV7-9 and TRBJ2-5, with D possibly matching TRBD2 (6 bases). In germline, CDR1 is SEHNR, CDR2 FQNEAQ (reference sequence). The CDR3 spans 15 residues. V was cut by 0 bases and J by 2 bases, with 10 bases left in between. The CDR3 protein is CASSLARDFQETQYF. DNA of the CDR3: TGTGCCAGCAGCTTAGCCCGGGACTTTCAAGAGACCCAGTACTTC.

This clonotype has a count of ten or more. The chain couples TRBV19 to TRBJ2-1; tentative D call: TRBD2 (5 bases). The CDR3 has 12 amino acids. Trimming pared 5 bases from V and 8 bases from J, leaving 10 bases between. Looked up from germline, CDR1 is LNHDA and CDR2 is SQIVND (reference sequence). CDR3: CASSPRGHEQFF. The CDR3 coding sequence is TGTGCCAGTAGTCCCCGGGGTCATGAGCAGTTCTTC.

This clonotype has only a few counts. This chain connects TRBV7-7 to TRBJ2-7; no clear D. The CDR3 spans 13 residues. The V gene's germline CDR1 is SSHAT and CDR2 FNYEAQ (reference sequence). Trimming cost V 1 base and J 5 bases, with 9 bases left between them. The CDR3 region has the DNA TGTGCCAGCAGCTTAGGGTTCCTCGACGAGCAGTACTTC. Translated: CASSLGFLDEQYF.

This clonotype showed up just a few times. The chain uses TRBV4-2 and TRBJ1-1; D is possibly TRBD1 (6 bases). The CDR3 consists of 14 residues. Between the trimmed V and J ends, which lost 4 bases and 4 bases, there was a span of 13 bases. Germline CDR1 reads LGHNA; CDR2 reads YNFKEQ. CDR3 in DNA: TGTGCCAGCAGCCCGGGGGGGCAGAGCACTGAAGCTTTCTTT. It codes for CASSPGGQSTEAFF.

The chain combines TRBV11-3 with TRBJ2-3; 8 bases are shared with TRBD2. The V and J ends lost 1 base and 2 bases, in that order; junction bases with no gene match: 8. CDR1 is SGHNT, CDR2 YENEEA, per germline. The CDR3 length is 17 residues. The chain's CDR3 is CASSLVLSSGYTDTQYF. The CDR3 DNA sequence: TGTGCCAGCAGCTTAGTGCTATCTAGCGGGTACACAGATACGCAGTATTTT. The whole variable domain, remainder taken from reference TRBV11-3 and TRBJ2-3, is EAGVVQSPRYKIIEKKQPVAFWCNPISGHNTLYWYLQNLGQGPELLIRYENEEAVDDSQLPKDRFSAERLKGVDSTLKIQPAELGDSAVYLCASSLVLSSGYTDTQYFGPGTRLTVL.

In this sample, this clonotype turned up a few times. The chain uses TRBV20-1 and TRBJ1-2, with D possibly TRBD1 on 5 matching bases. The germline gives CDR1 DFQATT, CDR2 SNEGSKA (reference sequence). V was shortened by 2 bases and J by 0 bases, with 13 bases between the two germline ends. The CDR3 is made up of 15 amino acids. The CDR3 reads CSARSAREANYGYTF. For the CDR3, the DNA is TGCAGTGCTAGAAGTGCCAGGGAAGCTAACTATGGCTACACCTTC.

This clonotype occurred many times. This chain joins TRBV11-1 and TRBJ2-1, with 14 bases matching TRBD2. V lost 1 base to trimming and J lost 10 bases; unmatched junction nucleotides: 21. Germline V gives CDR1 SGHAT, CDR2 FQDESV (reference sequence). The CDR3 runs 21 residues. The CDR3 region has the DNA TGTGCCAGCAGCTTAGACGGTAGGGGCCTCGGACTAGCGGGGGGAGAGGCGGAGCAGTTCTTC. This encodes CASSLDGRGLGLAGGEAEQFF.